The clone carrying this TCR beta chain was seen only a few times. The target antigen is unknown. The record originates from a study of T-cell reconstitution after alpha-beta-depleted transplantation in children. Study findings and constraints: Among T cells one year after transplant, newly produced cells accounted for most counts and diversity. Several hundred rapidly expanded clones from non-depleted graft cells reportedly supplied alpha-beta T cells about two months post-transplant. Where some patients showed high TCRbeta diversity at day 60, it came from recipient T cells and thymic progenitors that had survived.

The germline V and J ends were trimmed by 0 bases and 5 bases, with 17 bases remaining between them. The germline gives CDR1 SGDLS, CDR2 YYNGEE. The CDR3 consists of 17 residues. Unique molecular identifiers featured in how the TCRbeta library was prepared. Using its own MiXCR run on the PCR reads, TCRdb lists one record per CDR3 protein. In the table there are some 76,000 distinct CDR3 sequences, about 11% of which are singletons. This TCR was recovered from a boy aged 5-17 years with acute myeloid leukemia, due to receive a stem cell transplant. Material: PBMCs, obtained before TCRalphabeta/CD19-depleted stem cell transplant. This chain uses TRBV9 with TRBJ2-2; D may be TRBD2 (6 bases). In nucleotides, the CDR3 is TGTGCCAGCAGCGTAGGGGGCTGGCGGGGTCTAACCGGGGAGCTGTTTTTT. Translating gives CASSVGGWRGLTGELFF. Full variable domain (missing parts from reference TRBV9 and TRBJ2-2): DSGVTQTPKHLITATGQRVTLRCSPRSGDLSVYWYQQSLDQGLQFLIQYYNGEERAKGNILERFSAQQFPDLHSELNLSSLELGDSALYFCASSVGGWRGLTGELFFGEGSRLTVL.